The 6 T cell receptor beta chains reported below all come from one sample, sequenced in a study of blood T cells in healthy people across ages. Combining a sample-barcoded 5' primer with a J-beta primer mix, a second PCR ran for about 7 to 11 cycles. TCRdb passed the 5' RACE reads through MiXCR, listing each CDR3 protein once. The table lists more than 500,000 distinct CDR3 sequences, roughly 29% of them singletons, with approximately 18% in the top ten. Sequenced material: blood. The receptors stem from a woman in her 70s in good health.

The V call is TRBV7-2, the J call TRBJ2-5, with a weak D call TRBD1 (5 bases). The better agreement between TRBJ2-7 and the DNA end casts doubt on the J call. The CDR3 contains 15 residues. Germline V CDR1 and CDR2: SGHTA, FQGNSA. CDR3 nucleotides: TGTGCCAGCAGCTTAGCTCAGGGTGCCACCTACGAGCAGTACTTC. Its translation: CASSLAQGATYEQYF.

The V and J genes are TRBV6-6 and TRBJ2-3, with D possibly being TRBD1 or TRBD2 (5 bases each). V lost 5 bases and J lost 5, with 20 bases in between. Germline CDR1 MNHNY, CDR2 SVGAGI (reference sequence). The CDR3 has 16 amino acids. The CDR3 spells CASSPGWGGRGDTQYF. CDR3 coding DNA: TGTGCCAGCAGTCCGGGGTGGGGCGGTAGAGGAGATACGCAGTATTTT.

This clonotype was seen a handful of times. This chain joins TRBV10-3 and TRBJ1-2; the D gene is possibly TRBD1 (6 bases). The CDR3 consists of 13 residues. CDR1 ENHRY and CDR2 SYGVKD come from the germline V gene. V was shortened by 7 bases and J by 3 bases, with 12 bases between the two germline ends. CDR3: CAIKGNRDYGYTF. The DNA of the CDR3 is TGTGCCATCAAGGGCAACAGGGACTATGGCTACACCTTC.

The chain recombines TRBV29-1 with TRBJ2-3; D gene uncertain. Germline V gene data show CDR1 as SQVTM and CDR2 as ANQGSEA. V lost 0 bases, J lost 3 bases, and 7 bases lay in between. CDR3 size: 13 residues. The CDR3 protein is CSVEDRRTDTQYF. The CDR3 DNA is TGCAGCGTTGAAGATCGACGAACAGATACGCAGTATTTT.

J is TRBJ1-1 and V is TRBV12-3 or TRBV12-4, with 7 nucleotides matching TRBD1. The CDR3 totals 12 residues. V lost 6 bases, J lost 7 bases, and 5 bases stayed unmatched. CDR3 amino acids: CASSKTGREAFF. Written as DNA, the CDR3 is TGTGCCAGCAGCAAGACAGGGCGTGAAGCTTTCTTT.

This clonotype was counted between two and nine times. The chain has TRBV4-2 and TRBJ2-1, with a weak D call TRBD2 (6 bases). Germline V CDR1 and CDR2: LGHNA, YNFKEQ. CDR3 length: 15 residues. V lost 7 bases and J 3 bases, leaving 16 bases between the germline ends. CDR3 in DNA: TGTGCCAGCACCATCGTAGGGCGGGACTACAATGAGCAGTTCTTC. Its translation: CASTIVGRDYNEQFF.